The 28 T cell receptor beta chains given below trace back to one sample, sequenced in a study of T-cell reconstitution after alpha-beta-depleted transplantation in children. A TCRbeta library incorporating unique molecular identifiers was prepared. TCRdb recomputed calls from the PCR reads with MiXCR, one row per CDR3 protein. Among 450,000 to 600,000 distinct CDR3 sequences listed, roughly 10% were seen once. The sample here was PBMCs, taken before TCRalphabeta/CD19-depleted stem cell transplant. The receptors here all came from a child aged 2 to 10 with inherited bone marrow failure, due to receive a stem cell transplant.

This clonotype was picked up many times. The chain links TRBV4-3 to TRBJ2-7, with D possibly TRBD2 on 6 matching bases. The CDR3 runs to 15 residues. The germline CDR1 and CDR2 sequences are LGHNA and YSLEER. The V end lost 1 base, the J end lost 3 bases, and 13 bases lay between the germline ends. As DNA, the CDR3 is TGCGCCAGCAGCCAAGGGTTAGCGGCCCACTACGAGCAGTACTTC. Protein sequence: CASSQGLAAHYEQYF.

To note about this clonotype: Sequence at one end of the junction differs from germline and may be a read error. The J gene is TRBJ2-1, the V gene TRBV28; 7 nucleotides match TRBD2. Germline-derived CDR1 and CDR2 are MDHEN and SYDVKM. CDR3 length: 15 amino acids. The CDR3 loop is CASSYLAASYHEQFF. The DNA of the CDR3 is TGTGCCAGCAGTTATCTAGCGGCCTCCTACCATGAGCAGTTCTTC.

The chain carries TRBV9 and TRBJ2-1, with 9 bases that match TRBD2. Germline V CDR1 and CDR2: SGDLS, YYNGEE. Trimming at V came to 0 bases and at J to 4 bases, leaving 2 bases not matched to a gene. This CDR3 contains 15 residues. The CDR3 DNA reads as TGTGCCAGCAGCGTAGGCGGGAGGGGGTACAATGAGCAGTTCTTC. This codes for CASSVGGRGYNEQFF. The variable domain in full, with the rest retrieved from reference TRBV9 and TRBJ2-1, is DSGVTQTPKHLITATGQRVTLRCSPRSGDLSVYWYQQSLDQGLQFLIQYYNGEERAKGNILERFSAQQFPDLHSELNLSSLELGDSALYFCASSVGGRGYNEQFFGPGTRLTVL.

This clonotype was seen many times. The V call is TRBV29-1, the J call TRBJ2-5, with D perhaps being TRBD1 or TRBD2 (5 bases each). The V gene's germline CDR1 is SQVTM and CDR2 ANQGSEA. The CDR3 runs 14 residues. The V and J ends lost 7 bases and 4 bases respectively, with 19 bases between them. The CDR3 DNA reads TGCAGCGCCCATCCGGGACGGGTGGGAGAGACCCAGTACTTC. It specifies CSAHPGRVGETQYF.

The V call is TRBV29-1, the J call TRBJ2-3; D is unclear. Judging by the DNA end, TRBJ1-5 fits better; the J call may be wrong. The CDR3 covers 15 residues. The germline V gene has CDR1 SQVTM and CDR2 ANQGSEA. The CDR3 reads CSAEIRHPSTDTQHF. CDR3 in DNA: TGCAGCGCAGAAATACGACACCCTAGCACAGATACGCAGCATTTT.

This clonotype was seen repeatedly, ten times or more. This chain links TRBV5-1 with TRBJ2-5; 8 positions match TRBD1. This CDR3 comprises 14 residues. Germline V gene sequence: CDR1 SGHRS, CDR2 YFSETQ. With 4 bases clipped from V and 5 bases from J, the junction kept 7 bases outside the gene matches. The chain's CDR3 is CASSLDRAYETQYF. CDR3 sequence (DNA): TGCGCCAGCAGCCTGGACAGGGCTTATGAGACCCAGTACTTC.

This clonotype was seen at least ten times. The chain employs TRBV29-1 and TRBJ2-7; 8 bases are a match to TRBD1. The V segment lost 4 bases and the J segment 3 bases; nucleotides outside the gene matches: 5. The CDR3 is 13 residues long. Germline V lookup: CDR1 SQVTM, CDR2 ANQGSEA. The CDR3 loop is CSVVSTGDYEQYF. In DNA, the CDR3 is TGCAGCGTTGTTTCGACAGGGGACTACGAGCAGTACTTC.

A few counts support this clonotype. The chain has TRBV29-1 and TRBJ2-2, with TRBD1 identical over 10 bases. CDR3 length: 15 amino acids. J was trimmed by 6 bases and V by 6 bases; bases with no gene match: 10. The germline V gene has CDR1 SQVTM and CDR2 ANQGSEA. In nucleotides, the CDR3 is TGCAGCGTGTTGCCCGGGACAGGGGCTTCCGGGGAGCTGTTTTTT. This translates into CSVLPGTGASGELFF.

This clonotype has ten or more counts. The chain employs TRBV24-1 and TRBJ2-2; D not resolved. V lost 5 bases, J lost 6 bases, and 9 bases lay in between. The CDR3 has 13 residues. Germline CDR1 is KGHDR and CDR2 is SFDVKD. The CDR3 region is CATSVLGSGELFF. The CDR3 nucleotides read TGTGCCACCAGTGTTCTAGGGTCCGGGGAGCTGTTTTTT.

This clonotype appeared many times. This chain joins TRBV29-1 and TRBJ2-1; tentative D call: TRBD2 (6 bases). Between the trimmed V and J ends, which lost 7 bases and 6 bases, there was a span of 22 bases. This CDR3 contains 15 residues. Germline V CDR1 and CDR2: SQVTM, ANQGSEA. CDR3 nucleotide sequence: TGCAGCGCCGCGTTTTCAGGAGGGGCCGGCAATGAGCAGTTCTTC. It translates to CSAAFSGGAGNEQFF.

CDR3 sequence (DNA): TGCAGTGCTAGAGCCCCTCTAGCGGGCTACGAGCAGTACTTC. Its translation: CSARAPLAGYEQYF. The V gene is TRBV20-1, the J gene TRBJ2-7; 8 bases align to TRBD2. V trimming: 1 base; J trimming: 3 bases; junction bases outside the gene matches: 5. CDR3 length: 14 residues. The germline gives CDR1 DFQATT, CDR2 SNEGSKA (reference sequence).

This clonotype was seen at least ten times. The rearrangement links TRBV11-2 to TRBJ2-5, with 10 nucleotides matching TRBD2. Looked up from germline, CDR1 is SGHAT and CDR2 is FQNNGV. V dropped 1 base and J dropped 5; count of bases not matched to a gene: 7. This CDR3 has 16 amino acids. CDR3 region: CASSLGTSGIAETQYF. The CDR3, as DNA: TGTGCCAGCAGCTTAGGAACTAGCGGGATTGCGGAGACCCAGTACTTC.

This clonotype was observed at least ten times. The rearrangement uses TRBV5-1 and TRBJ1-1, with D unresolved. Trimming stripped 3 bases from V and 5 bases from J, with 11 bases between. The germline gives CDR1 SGHRS, CDR2 YFSETQ. The CDR3 consists of 13 residues. CDR3 DNA sequence: TGCGCCAGCAGCTGGCAGGTAGAAACTGAAGCTTTCTTT. Translating it yields CASSWQVETEAFF. The full variable domain, its missing parts supplied by reference TRBV5-1 and TRBJ1-1, is KAGVTQTPRYLIKTRGQQVTLSCSPISGHRSVSWYQQTPGQGLQFLFEYFSETQRNKGNFPGRFSGRQFSNSRSEMNVSTLELGDSALYLCASSWQVETEAFFGQGTRLTVV.

At least ten counts were recorded for this clonotype. For the CDR3, the DNA is TGCAGTGCTAGAGGCGGGACTAGCTACCCTCAAGAGACCCAGTACTTC. This translates into CSARGGTSYPQETQYF. The rearrangement joins TRBV20-1 to TRBJ2-5; 9 bases fit TRBD2. Trimming at V came to 1 base and at J to 2 bases, leaving 8 bases not matched to a gene. This CDR3 contains 16 residues. CDR1 DFQATT and CDR2 SNEGSKA come from the germline V gene (reference sequence).

This clonotype was observed a handful of times. The chain joins TRBV19 to TRBJ1-6, with a tentative D call TRBD1 (5 bases). Germline V gene sequence: CDR1 LNHDA, CDR2 SQIVND (reference sequence). This CDR3 has 15 residues. Trimming left V 6 bases short and J 7 bases short, with 16 bases between. CDR3 sequence (DNA): TGTGCCAGTAGCCCCGCCGGGACGAAGAATTCACCCCTCCACTTT. As protein: CASSPAGTKNSPLHF.

This chain links TRBV5-8 with TRBJ2-2, with D tentatively TRBD1 (6 bases). The ends were cut back, 4 bases at V and 3 bases at J, with 10 bases in the middle. The CDR3 extends over 14 amino acids. Germline assignment: CDR1 SGHTS and CDR2 YDEGEE. The CDR3 spells CASSLGTYTGELFF. The CDR3 DNA sequence: TGTGCCAGCAGCCTCGGGACATACACCGGGGAGCTGTTTTTT.

This clonotype has just a few counts. The chain uses TRBV11-3 and TRBJ2-1; TRBD2 matches 7 bases. This CDR3 contains 15 residues. Germline V lookup: CDR1 SGHNT, CDR2 YENEEA. V trimming: 1 base; J trimming: 8 bases; junction bases outside the gene matches: 8. The CDR3: CASSLGLAEGDEQFF. CDR3 in DNA: TGTGCCAGCAGCTTAGGACTAGCTGAAGGGGATGAGCAGTTCTTC.

This clonotype was detected a few times. This rearrangement joins TRBV21-1 to TRBJ2-1; the table's TRBD2 call for D was not verified on the DNA. TRBV21-1 is a recognized pseudogene. This CDR3 has 14 amino acids. DNA for the CDR3: TGTGCCACCTTTAGCGGGAGGCCCCACAATGAGCAGTTCTTC. This sequence encodes CATFSGRPHNEQFF.

This clonotype was counted between two and nine times. The CDR3 nucleotides read TGCAGTGCCGTAGCCTTGCTACACCATATAACGGGGAACTATGGCTACACCTTC. Its protein is CSAVALLHHITGNYGYTF. This chain joins TRBV20-1 and TRBJ1-2; D not certain. V was pared by 6 bases and J by 2 bases, with 28 bases between. The CDR3 has 18 amino acids. Germline V gene lookup returns CDR1 DFQATT and CDR2 SNEGSKA (reference sequence).

In its sample, this clonotype was seen many times. The chain has TRBV21-1 and TRBJ1-2. TRBV21-1 counts as a pseudogene. This CDR3 has 13 amino acids. The CDR3 DNA is TGTGCCATCCCAGGTACAGCTAACTATGGCTACACCTTC. This translates into CAIPGTANYGYTF.

The table lists this clonotype with a few counts. The genes are TRBV7-9 and TRBJ2-5; D may be TRBD2 (5 bases). The CDR3 has 14 residues. From germline, CDR1 is SEHNR and CDR2 FQNEAQ (reference sequence). V lost 2 bases, J lost 0 bases, and 7 bases lay in between. As DNA, the CDR3 is TGTGCCAGCAGCTTAATGACTAACCAAGAGACCCAGTACTTC. It specifies CASSLMTNQETQYF.

This clonotype was detected ten times or more. The chain combines TRBV6-5 with TRBJ1-1; tentative D call: TRBD1 (5 bases). V dropped 7 bases and J dropped 4 bases, with 7 bases sitting between them. CDR1 is MNHEY, CDR2 SVGAGI, per germline. This CDR3 comprises 11 residues. CDR3 protein: CASTQGTEAFF. The DNA of the CDR3 is TGTGCCAGCACCCAGGGCACTGAAGCTTTCTTT.

This clonotype was detected many times. The CDR3 DNA follows: TGCAGTGCCAGCCCCCACGGGGCGGGAGGGAACAATGAGCAGTTCTTC. This gives the protein CSASPHGAGGNNEQFF. This sequence joins TRBV20-1 and TRBJ2-1, with 9 nucleotides matching TRBD2. Germline assignment: CDR1 DFQATT and CDR2 SNEGSKA (reference sequence). The length of the CDR3 is 16 residues. After removal of 6 bases from V and 5 bases from J, the junction contained 14 bases not matched to a gene.

This clonotype was found many times. The rearrangement links TRBV7-2 to TRBJ2-5, with unresolved D. This CDR3 contains 12 residues. V was trimmed by 5 bases and J by 5 bases, leaving 9 bases between them. Germline CDR1 SGHTA, CDR2 FQGNSA. The CDR3 spells CASSPPYETQYF. CDR3 bases: TGTGCCAGCAGCCCCCCGTACGAGACCCAGTACTTC.

In this sample, this clonotype turned up many times. J is TRBJ2-5 and V is TRBV29-1; possible D gene TRBD1, 6 bases. Trimming removed 6 bases at V and 4 bases at J, with 18 bases between. CDR1 and CDR2 (germline): SQVTM, ANQGSEA. The CDR3 totals 14 residues. The CDR3 nucleotides are TGCAGCGTAGCTCGGCAGGGGAGAATAGAGACCCAGTACTTC. As protein: CSVARQGRIETQYF. The variable domain in full, with the rest retrieved from reference TRBV29-1 and TRBJ2-5, is SAVISQKPSRDICQRGTSLTIQCQVDSQVTMMFWYRQQPGQSLTLIATANQGSEATYESGFVIDKFPISRPNLTFSTLTVSNMSPEDSSIYLCSVARQGRIETQYFGPGTRLLVL.

This clonotype was recorded many times. This chain uses TRBV9 with TRBJ2-1; TRBD1 aligns across 7 bases. V shed 2 bases and J 5 bases; nucleotides not matched to a gene: 4. This CDR3 is built from 14 residues. The germline V gene has CDR1 SGDLS and CDR2 YYNGEE. The CDR3 protein is CASSVEGADNEQFF. The DNA of the CDR3 is TGTGCCAGCAGCGTTGAGGGGGCGGACAATGAGCAGTTCTTC.

This clonotype was found many times. This chain joins TRBV11-2 and TRBJ2-7; 11 nucleotides line up with TRBD2. The CDR3 runs to 20 residues. The V segment lost 1 base and the J segment 1 base; nucleotides outside the gene matches: 15. Germline lookup yields CDR1 SGHAT and CDR2 FQNNGV. The CDR3 is CASSLVPGQGTSGRSYEQYF. The CDR3 DNA is TGTGCCAGCAGCTTAGTTCCGGGACAGGGAACTAGCGGGAGATCCTACGAGCAGTACTTC.

This clonotype was detected ten times or more. V usage is TRBV12-3 or TRBV12-4 and J usage is TRBJ2-2, with 9 bases fitting TRBD1. The CDR3 runs 15 residues. V shed 7 bases and J 6 bases; nucleotides not matched to a gene: 9. DNA of the CDR3: TGTGCCAGCACCATCGACAGGGGGTCCCCCGGGGAGCTGTTTTTT. Protein product: CASTIDRGSPGELFF.